This T cell receptor (beta chain) was retrieved from a study of T cells in Graves' hyperthyroidism and ophthalmopathy. Study conclusions and caveats: Expanded thyroid clonotypes (above 0.001) were mostly also found in blood. From stable hyperthyroidism, ophthalmopathy was separated by a 13 V-J model.

Trimming took off 2 bases at V and 2 bases at J, with 13 bases between the two ends. The length of the CDR3 is 14 residues. The germline gives CDR1 DFQATT, CDR2 SNEGSKA (reference sequence). Regions amplified from RNA transcripts were the TCR beta CDR3 regions. First-round RT-PCR with HTBI primers amplified the TCR CDR3 region. TCRdb fed the multiplex PCR reads into MiXCR, producing one record per CDR3 protein. The table has 610,000 or so distinct CDR3 sequences, 46% seen once; the top ten hold around 7.7%. The authors deemed Graves' hyperthyroidism stable absent ophthalmopathy progression within 18 months. The sample holds many counts of this clonotype. Its antigen is undetermined.

This chain connects TRBV20-1 to TRBJ2-7; D perhaps matches TRBD2 (6 bases). Source material: peripheral blood or thyroid tissue (not recorded which). The source is a woman under 30 with Graves' hyperthyroidism. The CDR3, as DNA: TGCAGTGCTAGAATCCCGGGACTCACCTACGAGCAGTACTTC. Protein sequence: CSARIPGLTYEQYF.